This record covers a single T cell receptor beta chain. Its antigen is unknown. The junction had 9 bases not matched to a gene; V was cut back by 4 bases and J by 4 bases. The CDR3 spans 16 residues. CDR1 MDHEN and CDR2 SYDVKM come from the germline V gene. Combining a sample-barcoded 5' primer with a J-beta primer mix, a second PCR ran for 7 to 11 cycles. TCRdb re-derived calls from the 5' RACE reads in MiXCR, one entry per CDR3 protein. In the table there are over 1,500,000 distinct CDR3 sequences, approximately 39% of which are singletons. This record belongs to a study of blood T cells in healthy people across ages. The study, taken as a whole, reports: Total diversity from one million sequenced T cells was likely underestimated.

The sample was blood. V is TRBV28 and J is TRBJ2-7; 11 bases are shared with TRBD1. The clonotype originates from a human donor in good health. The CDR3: CASSSDRDRGLYEQYF. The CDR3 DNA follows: TGTGCCAGCAGTTCCGACCGGGACAGGGGGTTATACGAGCAGTACTTC.